Shown below are 10 T cell receptor beta chains from a single sample sequenced in a study of early T cells in non-severe SARS-CoV-2 infection. From the 5' RACE reads, TCRdb called clonotypes with MiXCR, one entry per CDR3 protein. The repertoire holds 45,000 to 60,000 distinct CDR3 sequences, with 9.3% as singletons. The sample taken for sequencing was whole blood. The source is an adult who was a healthcare worker with PCR-confirmed SARS-CoV-2 infection or an uninfected control (not recorded which).

The table lists this clonotype with many counts. The genes are TRBV7-6 and TRBJ2-3; D is tentatively TRBD1 or TRBD2 (5 bases each). The germline V gene has CDR1 SGHVS and CDR2 FNYEAQ. V lost 5 bases to trimming and J lost 6 bases, with 21 bases between them. The CDR3 has 16 residues. The CDR3 loop reads CASSPSSSLGEDTQYF. As DNA, the CDR3 is TGTGCCAGCAGCCCCTCTTCTAGCCTGGGGGAGGATACGCAGTATTTT.

The V call is TRBV18, the J call TRBJ1-1; D unresolved. Germline V gene lookup returns CDR1 KGHSH and CDR2 LQKENI. Trimming left V 2 bases short and J 4 bases short, with 8 bases between. The CDR3 length is 13 residues. The CDR3 coding sequence is TGTGCCAGCTCACCAGGAAGTTCCACTGAAGCTTTCTTT. As protein: CASSPGSSTEAFF.

This sequence joins TRBV20-1 and TRBJ1-1; no clear D gene. CDR3 size: 13 residues. The V end was cut by 5 bases, the J end by 0 bases, with 10 bases between. Germline CDR1 reads DFQATT; CDR2 reads SNEGSKA (reference sequence). CDR3 bases: TGCAGTGCTCCTGATCCCTTGAACACTGAAGCTTTCTTT. Translated, it gives CSAPDPLNTEAFF.

This chain uses TRBV7-9 with TRBJ2-2; D uncertain. CDR3 length equals 15 residues. In germline, CDR1 is SEHNR, CDR2 FQNEAQ (reference sequence). Trimming removed 5 bases at V and 6 bases at J, with 16 bases between. The CDR3 sequence: CASSRPAMGPGELFF. The CDR3 DNA is TGTGCCAGCAGCAGGCCGGCCATGGGCCCCGGGGAGCTGTTTTTT. Together with reference TRBV7-9 and TRBJ2-2, the CDR3 gives the full variable domain: DTGVSQNPRHKITKRGQNVTFRCDPISEHNRLYWYRQTLGQGPEFLTYFQNEAQLEKSRLLSDRFSAERPKGSFSTLEIQRTEQGDSAMYLCASSRPAMGPGELFFGEGSRLTVL.

This clonotype was observed at least ten times. The V call is TRBV27, the J call TRBJ2-1; 7 bases are a match to TRBD2. Germline lookup yields CDR1 MNHEY and CDR2 SMNVEV (reference sequence). The CDR3 extends over 13 amino acids. Trimming removed 7 bases from V and 4 bases from J; junction bases left unmatched: 4. Here the CDR3 reads CASTPGGYNEQFF. The CDR3 DNA reads TGTGCCAGCACACCGGGGGGTTACAATGAGCAGTTCTTC.

The gene calls are TRBV5-1 and TRBJ2-7; D remains unclear. The CDR3 runs 13 residues. The germline V gene has CDR1 SGHRS and CDR2 YFSETQ. V was cut by 2 bases and J by 8 bases, with 14 bases left in between. In DNA, the CDR3 is TGCGCCAGCAGCTTATCTGGAATAGCTAAGCAGTACTTC. It yields the protein CASSLSGIAKQYF.

The chain is built from TRBV6-1 and TRBJ1-4, with no clear D. This CDR3 contains 13 residues. Germline V gene sequence: CDR1 MNHNS, CDR2 SASEGT. Trimming left V 2 bases short and J 14 bases short, with 15 bases between. CDR3 sequence: CASSETTASTLFF. The CDR3 coding sequence is TGTGCCAGCAGTGAAACAACCGCTTCGACCCTGTTTTTT.

This clonotype was seen repeatedly, ten times or more. This rearrangement joins TRBV10-2 to TRBJ1-6; TRBD1 might be the D (5 bases). Germline assignment: CDR1 WSHSY and CDR2 SAAADI. This CDR3 is 14 amino acids long. Deletions cut 6 bases from V and 10 bases from J, with 16 bases between. CDR3 DNA: TGCGCCAGCAGCAGGGAGCCCGTTGAGTCACCCCTCCACTTT. It encodes CASSREPVESPLHF.

V and J are TRBV7-2 and TRBJ1-5; D not certain. With 3 bases removed from V and 7 bases from J, the gap between germline ends came to 7 bases. This CDR3 region has 12 residues. The germline gives CDR1 SGHTA, CDR2 FQGNSA. CDR3 nucleotides: TGTGCCAGCAGCTTCGCGGGGCAGCCCCAGCATTTT. Translation: CASSFAGQPQHF.

A few counts support this clonotype. V usage is TRBV6-2 or TRBV6-3 and J usage is TRBJ2-1; no definite D call. This CDR3 is built from 12 residues. From germline, CDR1 is MNHEY and CDR2 SVGEGT. V was clipped by 3 bases and J by 7 bases, with 7 bases between them. This CDR3 reads CASSYWGNEQFF. The CDR3 DNA sequence: TGTGCCAGCAGTTATTGGGGAAATGAGCAGTTCTTC.